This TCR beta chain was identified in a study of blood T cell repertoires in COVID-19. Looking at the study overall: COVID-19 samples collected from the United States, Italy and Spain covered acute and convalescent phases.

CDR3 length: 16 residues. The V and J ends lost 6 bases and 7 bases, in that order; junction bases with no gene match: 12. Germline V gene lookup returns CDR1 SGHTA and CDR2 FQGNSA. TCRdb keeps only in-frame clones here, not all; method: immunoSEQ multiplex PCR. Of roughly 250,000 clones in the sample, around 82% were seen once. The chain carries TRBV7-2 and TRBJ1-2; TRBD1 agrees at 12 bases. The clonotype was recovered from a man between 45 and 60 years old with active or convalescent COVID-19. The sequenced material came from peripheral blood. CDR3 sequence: CASSKAPGQGAAGYTF. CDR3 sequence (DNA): TGTGCCAGCAGTAAAGCACCGGGACAGGGGGCGGCTGGCTACACCTTC.